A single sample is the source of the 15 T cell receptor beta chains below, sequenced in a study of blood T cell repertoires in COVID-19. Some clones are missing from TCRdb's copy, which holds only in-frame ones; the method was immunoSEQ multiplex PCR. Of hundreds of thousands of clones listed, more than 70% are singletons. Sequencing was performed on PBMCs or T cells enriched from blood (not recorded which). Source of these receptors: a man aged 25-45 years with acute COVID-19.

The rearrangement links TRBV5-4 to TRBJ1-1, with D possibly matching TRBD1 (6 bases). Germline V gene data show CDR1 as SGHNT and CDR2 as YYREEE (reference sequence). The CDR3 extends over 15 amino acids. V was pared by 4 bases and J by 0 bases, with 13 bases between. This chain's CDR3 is CASSAPGQMNTEAFF. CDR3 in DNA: TGTGCCAGCAGCGCCCCGGGACAAATGAACACTGAAGCTTTCTTT.

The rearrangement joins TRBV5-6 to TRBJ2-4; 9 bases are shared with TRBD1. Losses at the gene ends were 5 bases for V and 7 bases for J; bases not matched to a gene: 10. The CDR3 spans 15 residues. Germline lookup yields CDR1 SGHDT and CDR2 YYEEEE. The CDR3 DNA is TGTGCCAGCAGTTGGAGGTGGGACAGGGACAACATTCAGTACTTC. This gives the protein CASSWRWDRDNIQYF.

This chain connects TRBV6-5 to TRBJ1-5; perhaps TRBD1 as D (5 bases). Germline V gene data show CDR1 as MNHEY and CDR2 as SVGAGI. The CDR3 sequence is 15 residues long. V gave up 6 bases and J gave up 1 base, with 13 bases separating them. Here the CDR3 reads CASRGGDRSNQPQHF. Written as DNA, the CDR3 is TGTGCCAGCAGGGGCGGAGACAGAAGCAATCAGCCCCAGCATTTT.

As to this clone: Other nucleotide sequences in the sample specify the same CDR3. CDR3 in DNA: TGTGCCAGCAGCCCTAGCACAGATACGCAGTATTTT. Translated: CASSPSTDTQYF. The V gene is TRBV11-2, the J gene TRBJ2-3; no clear D. The V end was cut by 5 bases, the J end by 0 bases, with 3 bases between. Germline V CDR1 and CDR2: SGHAT, FQNNGV. This CDR3 has 12 residues.

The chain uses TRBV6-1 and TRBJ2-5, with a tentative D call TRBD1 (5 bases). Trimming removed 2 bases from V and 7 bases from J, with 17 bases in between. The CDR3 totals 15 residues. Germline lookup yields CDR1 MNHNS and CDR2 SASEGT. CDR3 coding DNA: TGTGCCAGCAGTGAAATGCGGCAGGGAATAGGGACCCAGTACTTC. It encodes CASSEMRQGIGTQYF.

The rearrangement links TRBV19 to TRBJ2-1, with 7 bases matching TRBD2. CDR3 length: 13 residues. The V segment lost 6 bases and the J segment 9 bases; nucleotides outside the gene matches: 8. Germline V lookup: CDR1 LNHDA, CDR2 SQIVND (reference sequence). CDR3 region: CASRPGGQGEQFF. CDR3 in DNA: TGTGCCAGTAGGCCGGGAGGTCAAGGTGAGCAGTTCTTC.

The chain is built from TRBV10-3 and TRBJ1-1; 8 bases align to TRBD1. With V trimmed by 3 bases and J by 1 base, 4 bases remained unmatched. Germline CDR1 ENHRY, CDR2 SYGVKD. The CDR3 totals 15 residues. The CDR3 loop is CAISDVGQGNTEAFF. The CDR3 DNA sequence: TGTGCCATCAGTGATGTTGGACAGGGGAACACTGAAGCTTTCTTT.

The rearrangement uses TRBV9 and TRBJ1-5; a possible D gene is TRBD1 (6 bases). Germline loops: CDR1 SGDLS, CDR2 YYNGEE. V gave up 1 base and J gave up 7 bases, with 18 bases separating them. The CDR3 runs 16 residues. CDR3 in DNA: TGTGCCAGCAGCGTATCACCCCAGGGGACAAGGCAGCCCCAGCATTTT. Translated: CASSVSPQGTRQPQHF.

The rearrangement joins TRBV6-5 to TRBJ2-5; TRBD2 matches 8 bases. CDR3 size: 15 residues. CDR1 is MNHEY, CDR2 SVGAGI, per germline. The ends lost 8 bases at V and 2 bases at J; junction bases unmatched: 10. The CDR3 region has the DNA TGTGCCAGCTTGAAAGCGGGGGATTCACAAGAGACCCAGTACTTC. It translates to CASLKAGDSQETQYF.

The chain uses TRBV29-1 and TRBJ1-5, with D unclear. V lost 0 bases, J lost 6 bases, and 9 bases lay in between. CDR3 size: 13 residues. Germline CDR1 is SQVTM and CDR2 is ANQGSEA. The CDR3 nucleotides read TGCAGCGTTGAAGATCTTCGGGGTCAGCCCCAGCATTTT. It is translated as CSVEDLRGQPQHF.

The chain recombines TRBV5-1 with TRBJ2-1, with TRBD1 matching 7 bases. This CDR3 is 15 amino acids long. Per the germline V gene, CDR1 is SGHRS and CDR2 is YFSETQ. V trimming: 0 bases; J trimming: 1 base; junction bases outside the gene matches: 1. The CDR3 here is CASSLDRGSYNEQFF. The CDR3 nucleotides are TGCGCCAGCAGCTTGGACAGGGGATCCTACAATGAGCAGTTCTTC.

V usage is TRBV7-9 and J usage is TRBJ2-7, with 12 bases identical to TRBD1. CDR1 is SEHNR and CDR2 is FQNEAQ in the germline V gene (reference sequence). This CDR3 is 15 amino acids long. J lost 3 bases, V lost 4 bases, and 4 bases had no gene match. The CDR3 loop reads CASSWGTGGVYEQYF. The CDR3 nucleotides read TGTGCCAGCAGCTGGGGGACAGGGGGCGTCTACGAGCAGTACTTC.

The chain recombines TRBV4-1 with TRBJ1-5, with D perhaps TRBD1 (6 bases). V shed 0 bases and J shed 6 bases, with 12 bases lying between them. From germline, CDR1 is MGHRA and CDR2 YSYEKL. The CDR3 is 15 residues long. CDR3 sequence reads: CASSQEPTGTQPQHF. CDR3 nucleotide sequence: TGCGCCAGCAGCCAAGAACCAACAGGGACTCAGCCCCAGCATTTT.

In DNA form, the CDR3 reads TGTGCCAGCAGCCCTGACAGAGTGATGGTCAATGAGCAGTTCTTC. Protein sequence: CASSPDRVMVNEQFF. The J gene is TRBJ2-1, the V gene TRBV2; possible D gene TRBD1, 5 bases. Trimming cost V 6 bases and J 6 bases, with 18 bases left between them. CDR1 SNHLY and CDR2 FYNNEI come from the germline V gene. CDR3 length equals 15 residues. Looking up the rest from reference TRBV2 and TRBJ2-1 gives the full variable domain: EPEVTQTPSHQVTQMGQEVILRCVPISNHLYFYWYRQILGQKVEFLVSFYNNEISEKSEIFDDQFSVERPDGSNFTLKIRSTKLEDSAMYFCASSPDRVMVNEQFFGPGTRLTVL.

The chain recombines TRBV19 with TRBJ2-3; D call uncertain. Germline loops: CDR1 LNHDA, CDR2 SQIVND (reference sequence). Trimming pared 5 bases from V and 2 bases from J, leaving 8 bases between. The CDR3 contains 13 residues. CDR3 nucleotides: TGTGCCAGTAGTCCTAGAACCACAGATACGCAGTATTTT. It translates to CASSPRTTDTQYF.